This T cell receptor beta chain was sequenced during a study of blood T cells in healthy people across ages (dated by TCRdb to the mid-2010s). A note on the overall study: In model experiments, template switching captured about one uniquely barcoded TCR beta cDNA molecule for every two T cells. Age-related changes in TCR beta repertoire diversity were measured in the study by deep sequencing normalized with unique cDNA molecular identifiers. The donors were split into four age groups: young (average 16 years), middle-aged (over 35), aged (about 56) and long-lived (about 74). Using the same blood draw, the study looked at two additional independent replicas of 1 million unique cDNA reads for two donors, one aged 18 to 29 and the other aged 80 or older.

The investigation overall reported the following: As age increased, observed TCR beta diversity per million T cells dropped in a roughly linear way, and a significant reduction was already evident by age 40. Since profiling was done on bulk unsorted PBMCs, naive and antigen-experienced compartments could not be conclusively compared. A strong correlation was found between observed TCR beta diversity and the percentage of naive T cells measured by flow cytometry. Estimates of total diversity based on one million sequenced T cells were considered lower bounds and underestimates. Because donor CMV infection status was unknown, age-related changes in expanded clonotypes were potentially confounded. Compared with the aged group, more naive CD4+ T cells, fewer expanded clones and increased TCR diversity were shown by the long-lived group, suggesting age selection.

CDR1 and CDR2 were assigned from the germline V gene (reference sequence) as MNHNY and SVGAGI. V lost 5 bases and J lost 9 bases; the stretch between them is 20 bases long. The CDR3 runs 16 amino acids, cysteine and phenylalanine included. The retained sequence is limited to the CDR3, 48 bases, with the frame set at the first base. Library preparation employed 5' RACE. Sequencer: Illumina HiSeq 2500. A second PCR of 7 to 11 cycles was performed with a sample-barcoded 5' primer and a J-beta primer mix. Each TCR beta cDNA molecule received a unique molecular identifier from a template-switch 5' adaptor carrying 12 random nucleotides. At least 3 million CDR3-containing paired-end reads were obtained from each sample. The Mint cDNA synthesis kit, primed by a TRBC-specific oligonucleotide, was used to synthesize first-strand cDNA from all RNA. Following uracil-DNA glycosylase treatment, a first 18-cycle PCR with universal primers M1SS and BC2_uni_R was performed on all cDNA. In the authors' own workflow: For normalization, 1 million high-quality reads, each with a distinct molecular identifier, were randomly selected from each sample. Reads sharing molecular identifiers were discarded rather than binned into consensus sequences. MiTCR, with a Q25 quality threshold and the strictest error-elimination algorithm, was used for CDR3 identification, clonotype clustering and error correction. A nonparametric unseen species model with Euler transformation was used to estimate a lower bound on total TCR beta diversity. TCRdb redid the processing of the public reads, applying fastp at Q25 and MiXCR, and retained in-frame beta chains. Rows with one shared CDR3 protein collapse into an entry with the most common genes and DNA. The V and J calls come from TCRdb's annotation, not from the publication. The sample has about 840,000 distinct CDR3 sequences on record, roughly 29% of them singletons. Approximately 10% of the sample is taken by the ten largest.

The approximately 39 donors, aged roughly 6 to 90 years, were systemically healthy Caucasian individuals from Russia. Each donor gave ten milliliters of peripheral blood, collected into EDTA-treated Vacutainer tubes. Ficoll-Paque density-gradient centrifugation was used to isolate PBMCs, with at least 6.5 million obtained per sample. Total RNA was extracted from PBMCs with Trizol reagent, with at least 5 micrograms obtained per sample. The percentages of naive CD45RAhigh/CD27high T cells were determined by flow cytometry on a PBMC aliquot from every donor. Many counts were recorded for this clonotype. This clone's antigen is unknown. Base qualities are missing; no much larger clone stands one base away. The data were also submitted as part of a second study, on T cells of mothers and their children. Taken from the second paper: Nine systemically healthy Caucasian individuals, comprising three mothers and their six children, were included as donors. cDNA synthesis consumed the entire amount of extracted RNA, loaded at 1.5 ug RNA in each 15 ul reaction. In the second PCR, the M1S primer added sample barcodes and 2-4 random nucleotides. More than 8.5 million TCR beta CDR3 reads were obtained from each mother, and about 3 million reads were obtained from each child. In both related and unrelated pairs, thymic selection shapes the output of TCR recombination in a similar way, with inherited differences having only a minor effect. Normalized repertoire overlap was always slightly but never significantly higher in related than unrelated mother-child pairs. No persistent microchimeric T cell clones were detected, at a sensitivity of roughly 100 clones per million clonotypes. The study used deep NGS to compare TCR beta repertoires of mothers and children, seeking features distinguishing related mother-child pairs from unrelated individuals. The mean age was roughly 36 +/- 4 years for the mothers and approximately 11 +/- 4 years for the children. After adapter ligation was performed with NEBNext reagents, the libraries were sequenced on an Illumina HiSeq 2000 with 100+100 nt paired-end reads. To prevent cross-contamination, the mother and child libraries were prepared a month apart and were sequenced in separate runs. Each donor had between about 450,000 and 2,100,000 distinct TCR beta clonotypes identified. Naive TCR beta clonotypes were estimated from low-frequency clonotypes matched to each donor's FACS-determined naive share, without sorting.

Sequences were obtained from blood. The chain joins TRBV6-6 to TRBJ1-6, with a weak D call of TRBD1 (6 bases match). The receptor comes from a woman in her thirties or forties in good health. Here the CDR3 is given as CASSQGQGGRSSPLHF. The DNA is TGTGCCAGCAGTCAGGGGCAGGGCGGTCGGTCTTCACCCCTCCACTTT.